This paragraph covers one TCR beta chain sequence. Its antigen is unknown. The V gene lost 5 bases and the J gene lost 3 bases, with 14 bases spanning the gap. The CDR3 has 15 residues. Germline CDR1 SGHTA, CDR2 FQGTGA. Assay execution proceeded at the deep level. Per the authors' pipeline: ImmunoSEQ output held junction-only sequences without quality scores, so filtering differed. Repertoires were generated with immunoSEQ multiplex PCR, while TCRdb's copy carries only in-frame clones and drops some. V and J calls plus clone size are reproduced from that table; the DNA served to infer D and trimming. Seen here are hundreds of thousands of clones, less than 85% observed once, and the top ten hold more than 1.5%. The sample belongs to a study of shared clonotypes between healthy human individuals. Study information: Each donor's CD8 memory used one plate, CD8 naive two, each CD4 subset three. Study results and limitations: With few donors, the genetic and exposure-history diversity represented was limited.

This chain links TRBV7-3 with TRBJ1-5, with TRBD1 as a possible D gene (5 bases). Sequenced sample: memory CD4+ T cells sorted from blood. Subset meaning: CD45RA-negative fraction. The TCR was taken from a woman in her twenties or thirties in good health. CDR3 in DNA: TGTGCCAGCAGCCCAAACGGGGGAAACAATCAGCCCCAGCATTTT. This translates into CASSPNGGNNQPQHF.